These T cell receptor beta chains were read from a single sample in a study of PD-1 blockade in mismatch repair-deficient tumors. This table comes from immunoSEQ multiplex PCR, and its TCRdb copy is limited to in-frame clones, with some not included. Of 120,000 or so clones listed, 88% were seen once; the top ten hold 10% to 15%. The sequenced sample was peripheral blood, obtained roughly 70 weeks after starting pembrolizumab. The origin of the receptors is an adult with mismatch repair-deficient cancer. The CDR3 runs from the conserved cysteine through the conserved F or W. D genes are given only for firm matches. Clone size appears in some rows only: once, few, many, or a class for an expanded clone.

j_call: TRBJ2-3
d_call: .
v_call: TRBV11-2
clone_size: .
cdr3_nt: TGTGCCAGCAGCACAACCCCAGATACGCAGTATTTT
cdr3_aa: CASSTTPDTQYF

j_call: TRBJ1-5
d_call: .
v_call: TRBV7-2
clone_size: .
cdr3_nt: TGTGCCAGCAGCTTATCAACAGATCAGCCCCAGCATTTT
cdr3_aa: CASSLSTDQPQHF

j_call: TRBJ2-2
d_call: .
v_call: TRBV27
clone_size: .
cdr3_nt: TGTGCCAGCAGTTCATTCCCGTACAGGCCCTTGAACACCGGGGAGCTGTTTTTT
cdr3_aa: CASSSFPYRPLNTGELFF

j_call: TRBJ2-1
d_call: .
v_call: TRBV19
clone_size: .
cdr3_nt: TGTGCCAGTAGTATGGGGCGGAGCTCCTACAATGAGCAGTTCTTC
cdr3_aa: CASSMGRSSYNEQFF

j_call: TRBJ2-2
d_call: .
v_call: TRBV13
clone_size: .
cdr3_nt: TGTGCCAGCAGCTTGGGCAGGGACGAGGCCATCACCGGGGAGCTGTTTTTT
cdr3_aa: CASSLGRDEAITGELFF

j_call: TRBJ1-4
d_call: TRBD1
v_call: TRBV19
clone_size: .
cdr3_nt: TGTGCCAGTAGTATAGTGGGACAGGGAACCACGGGTGAAAAACTGTTTTTT
cdr3_aa: CASSIVGQGTTGEKLFF

j_call: TRBJ1-4
d_call: .
v_call: TRBV4-2
clone_size: .
cdr3_nt: TGTGCCAGCAGCCAAGACAGGCAGGGGACTAATGAAAAACTGTTTTTT
cdr3_aa: CASSQDRQGTNEKLFF

j_call: TRBJ2-7
d_call: .
v_call: TRBV19
clone_size: .
cdr3_nt: TGTGCCAGTAGTTCTCCCGCAGGTGCCTACGAGCAGTACTTC
cdr3_aa: CASSSPAGAYEQYF

j_call: TRBJ2-7
d_call: .
v_call: TRBV4-1
clone_size: .
cdr3_nt: TGCGCCAGCAGCCAAGTTGGGACCCCTTACGAGCAGTACTTC
cdr3_aa: CASSQVGTPYEQYF

j_call: TRBJ2-7
d_call: .
v_call: TRBV7-8
clone_size: .
cdr3_nt: TGTGCCAGCAGGGACACACTATACGAGCAGTACTTC
cdr3_aa: CASRDTLYEQYF

j_call: TRBJ1-3
d_call: .
v_call: TRBV5-4
clone_size: .
cdr3_nt: TGTGCCAGCAGCTCCAACGGACGGATTGGAAACACCATATATTTT
cdr3_aa: CASSSNGRIGNTIYF

j_call: TRBJ2-7
d_call: .
v_call: TRBV21-1
clone_size: .
cdr3_nt: TGTGCCAGCAGCGGGACTAGCGGGAGTTCTGAAACGCCGCAGTACTTC
cdr3_aa: CASSGTSGSSETPQYF

j_call: TRBJ1-5
d_call: TRBD1
v_call: TRBV4-3
clone_size: once
cdr3_nt: TGCGCCAGCAGCCGATGGACAGGGAATCAGCCCCAGCATTTT
cdr3_aa: CASSRWTGNQPQHF

j_call: TRBJ2-2
d_call: .
v_call: TRBV5-1
clone_size: .
cdr3_nt: TGCGCCAGCAGCTTGGTTGCTGCCGGGGAGCTGTTTTTT
cdr3_aa: CASSLVAAGELFF

j_call: TRBJ1-5
d_call: .
v_call: TRBV4-2
clone_size: .
cdr3_nt: TGTGCCAGCAGCCAAGAGTCAGGAGACGGGAATCAGCCCCAGCATTTT
cdr3_aa: CASSQESGDGNQPQHF

j_call: TRBJ2-6
d_call: TRBD1
v_call: TRBV5-1
clone_size: .
cdr3_nt: TGCGCCAGCAGCGCGACGACAGGGGGCTCTGGGGCCAACGTCCTGACTTTC
cdr3_aa: CASSATTGGSGANVLTF

j_call: TRBJ1-1
d_call: .
v_call: TRBV5-1
clone_size: .
cdr3_nt: TGCGCCAGCAGCCCGGGAGGAGGGAACACTGAAGCTTTCTTT
cdr3_aa: CASSPGGGNTEAFF

j_call: TRBJ1-5
d_call: .
v_call: TRBV5-1
clone_size: .
cdr3_nt: TGCGCCAGCAGCTGGGCGGGCGGGCAGCCCCAGCATTTT
cdr3_aa: CASSWAGGQPQHF

j_call: TRBJ2-7
d_call: .
v_call: TRBV5-1
clone_size: once
cdr3_nt: TGCGCCAGCAGCTTGCACAGGGCCTACGAGCAGTACTTC
cdr3_aa: CASSLHRAYEQYF

j_call: TRBJ2-5
d_call: .
v_call: TRBV4-3
clone_size: once
cdr3_nt: TGCGCCAGCAGCCAGGAACCAGGGGGAGGGCCAAGAGAGACCCAGTACTTC
cdr3_aa: CASSQEPGGGPRETQYF

j_call: TRBJ1-1
d_call: .
v_call: TRBV5-1
clone_size: .
cdr3_nt: TGCGCCAGCAGCTTGAGAGGTTACACTGAAGCTTTCTTT
cdr3_aa: CASSLRGYTEAFF

j_call: TRBJ1-5
d_call: .
v_call: TRBV5-8
clone_size: .
cdr3_nt: TGTGCCAGCAGCTTACTAGAATTCAATCAGCCCCAGCATTTT
cdr3_aa: CASSLLEFNQPQHF

j_call: TRBJ2-7
d_call: .
v_call: TRBV4-1
clone_size: .
cdr3_nt: TGCGCCAGCAGCCAAGAGAAGGGCCGTGAGCAGTACTTC
cdr3_aa: CASSQEKGREQYF

j_call: TRBJ2-7
d_call: TRBD1
v_call: TRBV5-4
clone_size: .
cdr3_nt: TGTGCCAGCAGCACAGGACAGGGGGCCTACGAGCAGTACTTC
cdr3_aa: CASSTGQGAYEQYF

j_call: TRBJ2-2
d_call: .
v_call: TRBV7-9
clone_size: .
cdr3_nt: TGTGCCAGCAGCTTCGGGAACACCGGGGAGCTGTTTTTT
cdr3_aa: CASSFGNTGELFF

j_call: TRBJ1-5
d_call: .
v_call: TRBV6-1
clone_size: once
cdr3_nt: TGTGCCAGCAGTTCCGCTAGCAATCAGCCCCAGCATTTT
cdr3_aa: CASSSASNQPQHF

j_call: TRBJ2-3
d_call: .
v_call: TRBV28
clone_size: .
cdr3_nt: TGTGCCAGCAGTTTCCCAGGGAGCACAGATACGCAGTATTTT
cdr3_aa: CASSFPGSTDTQYF

j_call: TRBJ2-1
d_call: TRBD2
v_call: TRBV11-2
clone_size: .
cdr3_nt: TGTGCCAGCAGCTTAGGGGTGACTAGCGGCCTCTACAATGAGCAGTTCTTC
cdr3_aa: CASSLGVTSGLYNEQFF

j_call: TRBJ2-2
d_call: TRBD2
v_call: TRBV19
clone_size: .
cdr3_nt: TGTGCCAGTAGTATCCTCCAGCGGGAGCGGGACACCGGGGAGCTGTTTTTT
cdr3_aa: CASSILQRERDTGELFF

j_call: TRBJ2-7
d_call: .
v_call: TRBV27
clone_size: few
cdr3_nt: TGTGCCAGCAGAGAGAGCTCCTACGAGCAGTACTTC
cdr3_aa: CASRESSYEQYF

j_call: TRBJ1-1
d_call: .
v_call: TRBV5-6
clone_size: .
cdr3_nt: TGTGCCAGCAGCTTGCCCGCGCAAGAAGCTTTCTTT
cdr3_aa: CASSLPAQEAFF

j_call: TRBJ2-7
d_call: .
v_call: TRBV9
clone_size: once
cdr3_nt: TGTGCCAGCAGCTTGGGGACCGGGTGGCTCTACGAGCAGTACTTC
cdr3_aa: CASSLGTGWLYEQYF

j_call: TRBJ2-3
d_call: TRBD1
v_call: TRBV4-3
clone_size: .
cdr3_nt: TGCGCCAGCAGCCAAGCTTTAGGGACAGGGACCAATACGCAGTATTTT
cdr3_aa: CASSQALGTGTNTQYF

j_call: TRBJ1-4
d_call: TRBD1
v_call: TRBV10-1
clone_size: .
cdr3_nt: TGCGCCAGCAGTGAAGCAGGGGGATTTAAAAAACTGTTTTTT
cdr3_aa: CASSEAGGFKKLFF

j_call: TRBJ2-3
d_call: .
v_call: TRBV28
clone_size: .
cdr3_nt: TGTGCCAGCAGTTGGGACTCCACAGATACGCAGTATTTT
cdr3_aa: CASSWDSTDTQYF

j_call: TRBJ2-7
d_call: .
v_call: TRBV28
clone_size: .
cdr3_nt: TGTGCCAGCGGACAAGACAGCAGCTACGAGCAGTACTTC
cdr3_aa: CASGQDSSYEQYF

j_call: TRBJ1-4
d_call: .
v_call: TRBV7-9
clone_size: .
cdr3_nt: TGTGCCAGCAGCAGAGACAGAAGATCTAATGAAAAACTGTTTTTT
cdr3_aa: CASSRDRRSNEKLFF

j_call: TRBJ2-7
d_call: TRBD2
v_call: TRBV11-3
clone_size: .
cdr3_nt: TGTGCCAGCAGCTTAGATTTGGGGCTAGCGGGCTCCTACGAGCAGTACTTC
cdr3_aa: CASSLDLGLAGSYEQYF

j_call: TRBJ2-5
d_call: TRBD1
v_call: TRBV6-6
clone_size: .
cdr3_nt: TGTGCCAGCAGTCCCGGACAGGGTCTTGATAAGACCCAGTACTTC
cdr3_aa: CASSPGQGLDKTQYF

j_call: TRBJ2-4
d_call: TRBD1
v_call: TRBV27
clone_size: .
cdr3_nt: TGTGCCAGCAGTCCGCGCCTCGGACAGGGCTGGCAAATTTACTTC
cdr3_aa: CASSPRLGQGWQIYF

j_call: TRBJ2-7
d_call: TRBD2
v_call: TRBV2
clone_size: .
cdr3_nt: TGTGCCAGCAATAAAGCGGGAGAAGTGGGCTACGAGCAGTACTTC
cdr3_aa: CASNKAGEVGYEQYF

j_call: TRBJ2-5
d_call: .
v_call: TRBV30
clone_size: .
cdr3_nt: TGTGCCTGGCAACAGAGCCAGACCCAGTACTTC
cdr3_aa: CAWQQSQTQYF

j_call: TRBJ2-1
d_call: TRBD1
v_call: TRBV27
clone_size: .
cdr3_nt: TGTGCCAGCAGTTTACAAATAGGGGACAGGGTTAGCGTGCAGTTCTTC
cdr3_aa: CASSLQIGDRVSVQFF

j_call: TRBJ2-1
d_call: TRBD2
v_call: TRBV30
clone_size: .
cdr3_nt: TGTGCCTGGAGTGCGGGAGGGGGTTACAATGAGCAGTTCTTC
cdr3_aa: CAWSAGGGYNEQFF

j_call: TRBJ2-5
d_call: .
v_call: TRBV19
clone_size: .
cdr3_nt: TGTGCCAGTAGTATAGGGGATTTGAGGCCCGTGAGCAGGGAGACCCAGTACTTC
cdr3_aa: CASSIGDLRPVSRETQYF

j_call: TRBJ1-5
d_call: .
v_call: TRBV19
clone_size: .
cdr3_nt: TGTGCCAGTAGTATAGTCAATCGGGTCAATCAGCCCCAGCATTTT
cdr3_aa: CASSIVNRVNQPQHF

j_call: TRBJ2-7
d_call: TRBD2
v_call: TRBV5-6
clone_size: .
cdr3_nt: TGTGCCAGCAGCTCGGGACTAGCGGTCCACGAGCAGTACTTC
cdr3_aa: CASSSGLAVHEQYF

j_call: TRBJ2-3
d_call: .
v_call: TRBV7-2
clone_size: .
cdr3_nt: TGTGCCAGCAGCTTAAGGGGGGGCTTGACAGATACGCAGTATTTT
cdr3_aa: CASSLRGGLTDTQYF

j_call: TRBJ2-6
d_call: .
v_call: TRBV2
clone_size: once
cdr3_nt: TGTGCCAGCAGCTTAGACGGGGCTGGGGCCAACGTCCTGACTTTC
cdr3_aa: CASSLDGAGANVLTF